This note documents a single T cell receptor beta chain sequence. This specimen comes from a study of blood T cell repertoires in COVID-19. V lost 0 bases to trimming and J lost 4 bases, with 10 bases between them. CDR3 length: 14 amino acids. The germline V gene encodes CDR1 SGHRS and CDR2 YFSETQ. TCRdb keeps only in-frame clones here, not all; method: immunoSEQ multiplex PCR. The sample records 150,000 or so clones, roughly 85% being singletons. The clonotype was recovered from a woman aged 60-70 years with COVID-19, enrolled during active disease. Sequencing was done on a sample of peripheral blood. The chain couples TRBV5-1 to TRBJ1-1, with D hard to call. CDR3 nucleotides: TGCGCCAGCAGCTTGGATTTGGGAGTCACTGAAGCTTTCTTT. It yields the protein CASSLDLGVTEAFF.